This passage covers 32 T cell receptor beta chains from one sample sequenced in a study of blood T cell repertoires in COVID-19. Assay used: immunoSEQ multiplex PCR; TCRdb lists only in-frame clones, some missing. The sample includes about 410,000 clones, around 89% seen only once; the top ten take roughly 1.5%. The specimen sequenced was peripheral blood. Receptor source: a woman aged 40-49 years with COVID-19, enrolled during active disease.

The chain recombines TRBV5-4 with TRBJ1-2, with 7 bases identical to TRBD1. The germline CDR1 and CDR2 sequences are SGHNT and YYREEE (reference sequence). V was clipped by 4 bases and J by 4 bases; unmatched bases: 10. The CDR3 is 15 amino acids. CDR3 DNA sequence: TGTGCCAGCAGCCCCGGACAGGCCTCTCTCTATGGCTACACCTTC. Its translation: CASSPGQASLYGYTF.

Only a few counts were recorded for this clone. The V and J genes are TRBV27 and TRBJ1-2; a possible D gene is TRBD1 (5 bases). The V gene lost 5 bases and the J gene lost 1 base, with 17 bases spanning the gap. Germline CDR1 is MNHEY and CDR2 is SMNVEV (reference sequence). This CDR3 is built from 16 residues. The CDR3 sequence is CASSTRGLLDNYGYTF. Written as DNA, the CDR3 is TGTGCCAGCAGTACCCGGGGACTCCTCGATAACTATGGCTACACCTTC.

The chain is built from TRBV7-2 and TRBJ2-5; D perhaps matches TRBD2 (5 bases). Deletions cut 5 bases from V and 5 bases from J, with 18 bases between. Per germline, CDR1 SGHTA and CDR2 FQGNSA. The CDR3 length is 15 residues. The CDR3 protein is CASSLSGGRLETQYF. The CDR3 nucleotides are TGTGCCAGCAGCCTAAGCGGCGGACGTTTGGAGACCCAGTACTTC.

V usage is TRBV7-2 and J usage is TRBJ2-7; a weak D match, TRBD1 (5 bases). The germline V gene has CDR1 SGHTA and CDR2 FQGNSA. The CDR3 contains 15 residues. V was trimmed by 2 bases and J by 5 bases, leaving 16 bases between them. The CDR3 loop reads CASSLMWAGINEQYF. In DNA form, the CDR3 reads TGTGCCAGCAGCTTAATGTGGGCAGGGATTAACGAGCAGTACTTC. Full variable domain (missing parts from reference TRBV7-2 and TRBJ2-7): GAGVSQSPSNKVTEKGKDVELRCDPISGHTALYWYRQSLGQGLEFLIYFQGNSAPDKSGLPSDRFSAERTGGSVSTLTIQRTQQEDSAVYLCASSLMWAGINEQYFGPGTRLTVT.

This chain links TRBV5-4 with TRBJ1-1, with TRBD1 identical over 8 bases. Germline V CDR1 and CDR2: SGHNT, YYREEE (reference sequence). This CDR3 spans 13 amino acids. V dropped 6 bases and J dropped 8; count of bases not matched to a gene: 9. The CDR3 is CASTRDRSLEAFF. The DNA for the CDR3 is TGTGCCAGCACCAGGGACAGGAGTTTAGAAGCTTTCTTT.

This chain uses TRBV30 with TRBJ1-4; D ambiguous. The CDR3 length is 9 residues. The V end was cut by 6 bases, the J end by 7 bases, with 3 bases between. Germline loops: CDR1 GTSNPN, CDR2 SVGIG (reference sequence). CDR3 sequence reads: CACREKLFF. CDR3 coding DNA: TGTGCCTGTCGTGAAAAACTGTTTTTT.

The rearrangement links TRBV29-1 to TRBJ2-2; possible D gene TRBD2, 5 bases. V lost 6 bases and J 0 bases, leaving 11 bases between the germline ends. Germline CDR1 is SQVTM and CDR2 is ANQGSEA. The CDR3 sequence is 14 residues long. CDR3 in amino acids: CSVRGIPNTGELFF. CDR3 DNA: TGCAGCGTCAGAGGGATCCCGAACACCGGGGAGCTGTTTTTT.

The CDR3 spells CASSLSRGDKGYTF. CDR3 nucleotide sequence: TGTGCCAGCAGTCTATCCAGGGGGGACAAGGGCTACACCTTC. The rearrangement links TRBV2 to TRBJ1-2, with 7 nucleotides matching TRBD1. Looked up from germline, CDR1 is SNHLY and CDR2 is FYNNEI. J gave up 8 bases and V 5 bases, and 11 bases lay outside the gene matches. The CDR3 is made up of 14 amino acids. Together with reference TRBV2 and TRBJ1-2, the CDR3 gives the full variable domain: EPEVTQTPSHQVTQMGQEVILRCVPISNHLYFYWYRQILGQKVEFLVSFYNNEISEKSEIFDDQFSVERPDGSNFTLKIRSTKLEDSAMYFCASSLSRGDKGYTFGSGTRLTVV.

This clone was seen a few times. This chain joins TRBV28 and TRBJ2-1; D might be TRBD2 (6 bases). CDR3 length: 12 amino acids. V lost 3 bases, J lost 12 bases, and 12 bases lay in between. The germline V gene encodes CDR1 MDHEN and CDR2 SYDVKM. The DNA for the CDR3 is TGTGCCAGCAGTTTTCTCCTGGGAGGGCAGTTCTTC. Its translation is CASSFLLGGQFF.

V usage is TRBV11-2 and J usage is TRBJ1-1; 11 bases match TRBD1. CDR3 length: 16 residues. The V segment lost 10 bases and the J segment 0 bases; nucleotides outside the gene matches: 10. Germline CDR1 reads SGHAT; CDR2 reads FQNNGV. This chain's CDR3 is CATTGTGGAMNTEAFF. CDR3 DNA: TGTGCCACCACCGGGACAGGGGGAGCCATGAACACTGAAGCTTTCTTT.

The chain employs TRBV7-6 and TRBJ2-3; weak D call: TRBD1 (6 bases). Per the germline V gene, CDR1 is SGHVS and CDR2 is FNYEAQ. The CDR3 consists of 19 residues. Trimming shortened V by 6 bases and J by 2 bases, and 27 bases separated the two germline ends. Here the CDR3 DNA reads TGTGCCAGCAGTCCTGGGGGAAGCATCTCCCACAGGGACACAGATACGCAGTATTTT. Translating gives CASSPGGSISHRDTDTQYF.

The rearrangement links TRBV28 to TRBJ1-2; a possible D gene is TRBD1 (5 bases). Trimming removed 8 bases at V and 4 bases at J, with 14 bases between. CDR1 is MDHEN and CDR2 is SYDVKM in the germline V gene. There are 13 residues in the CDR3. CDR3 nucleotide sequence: TGTGCCAGCGGCCCTTCCGACAGCTATGGCTACACCTTC. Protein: CASGPSDSYGYTF.

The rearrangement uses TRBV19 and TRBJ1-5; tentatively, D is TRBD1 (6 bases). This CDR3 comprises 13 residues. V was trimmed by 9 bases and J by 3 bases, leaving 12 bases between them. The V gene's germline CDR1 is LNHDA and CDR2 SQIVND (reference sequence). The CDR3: CASLGQFNQPQHF. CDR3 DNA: TGTGCCAGCCTCGGACAGTTCAATCAGCCCCAGCATTTT.

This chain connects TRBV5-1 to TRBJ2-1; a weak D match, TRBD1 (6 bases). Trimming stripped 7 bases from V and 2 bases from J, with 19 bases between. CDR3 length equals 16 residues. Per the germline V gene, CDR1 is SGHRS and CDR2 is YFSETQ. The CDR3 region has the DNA TGCGCCAGCTCCGAGAGGGGACACCTTCCCTACAATGAGCAGTTCTTC. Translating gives CASSERGHLPYNEQFF.

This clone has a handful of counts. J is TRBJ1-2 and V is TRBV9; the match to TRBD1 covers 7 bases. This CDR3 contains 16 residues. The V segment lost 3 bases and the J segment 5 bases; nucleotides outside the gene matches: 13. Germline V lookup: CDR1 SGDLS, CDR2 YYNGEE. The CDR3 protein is CASSERQGPLGYGYTF. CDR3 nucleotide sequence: TGTGCCAGCAGCGAGAGACAGGGTCCCCTGGGGTATGGCTACACCTTC.

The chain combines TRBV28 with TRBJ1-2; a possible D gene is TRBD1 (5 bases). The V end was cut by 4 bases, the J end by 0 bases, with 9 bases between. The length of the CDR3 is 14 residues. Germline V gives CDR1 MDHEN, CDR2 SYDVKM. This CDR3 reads CASSSGRANYGYTF. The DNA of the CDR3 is TGTGCCAGCAGTTCAGGCAGGGCTAACTATGGCTACACCTTC.

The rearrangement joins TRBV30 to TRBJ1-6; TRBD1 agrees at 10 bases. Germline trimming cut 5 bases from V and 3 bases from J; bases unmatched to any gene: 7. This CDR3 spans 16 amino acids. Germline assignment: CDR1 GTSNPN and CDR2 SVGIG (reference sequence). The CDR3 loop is CAWGRTGGYYNSPLHF. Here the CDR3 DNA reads TGTGCCTGGGGCCGGACAGGGGGTTACTATAATTCACCCCTCCACTTT. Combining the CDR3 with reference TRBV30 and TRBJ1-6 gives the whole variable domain SQTIHQWPATLVQPVGSPLSLECTVEGTSNPNLYWYRQAAGRGLQLLFYSVGIGQISSEVPQNLSASRPQDRQFILSSKKLLLSDSGFYLCAWGRTGGYYNSPLHFGNGTRLTVT.

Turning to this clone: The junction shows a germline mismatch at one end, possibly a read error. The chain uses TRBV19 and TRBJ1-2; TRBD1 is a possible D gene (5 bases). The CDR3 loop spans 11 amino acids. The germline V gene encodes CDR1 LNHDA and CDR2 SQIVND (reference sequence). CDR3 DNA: TGCGCGGCAGGGCGTTTATATGGCTACACCTTC. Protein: CAAGRLYGYTF.

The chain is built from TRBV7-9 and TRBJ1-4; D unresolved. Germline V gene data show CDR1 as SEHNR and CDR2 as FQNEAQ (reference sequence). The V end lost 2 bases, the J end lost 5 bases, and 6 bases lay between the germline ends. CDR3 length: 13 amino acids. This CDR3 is CASSLNGNEKLFF. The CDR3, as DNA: TGTGCCAGCAGCTTAAACGGGAATGAAAAACTGTTTTTT.

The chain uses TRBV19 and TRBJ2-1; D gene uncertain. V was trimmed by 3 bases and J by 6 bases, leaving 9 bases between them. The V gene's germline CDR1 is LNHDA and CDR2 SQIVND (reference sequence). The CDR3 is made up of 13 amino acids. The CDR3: CASSMSTLNEQFF. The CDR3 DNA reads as TGTGCCAGTAGTATGAGTACCCTCAATGAGCAGTTCTTC. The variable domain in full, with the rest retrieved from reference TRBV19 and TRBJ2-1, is DGGITQSPKYLFRKEGQNVTLSCEQNLNHDAMYWYRQDPGQGLRLIYYSQIVNDFQKGDIAEGYSVSREKKESFPLTVTSAQKNPTAFYLCASSMSTLNEQFFGPGTRLTVL.

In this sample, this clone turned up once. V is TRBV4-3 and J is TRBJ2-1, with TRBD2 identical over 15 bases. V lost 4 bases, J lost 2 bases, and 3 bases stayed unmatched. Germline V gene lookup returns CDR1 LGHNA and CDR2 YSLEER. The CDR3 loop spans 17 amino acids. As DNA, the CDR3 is TGCGCCAGCAGCCGGACTAGCGGGAGGGTCGCCTACAATGAGCAGTTCTTC. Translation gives CASSRTSGRVAYNEQFF.

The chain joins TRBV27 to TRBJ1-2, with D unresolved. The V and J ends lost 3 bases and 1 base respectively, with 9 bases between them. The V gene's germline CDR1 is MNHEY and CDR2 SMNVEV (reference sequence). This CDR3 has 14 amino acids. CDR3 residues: CASSFNSNNYGYTF. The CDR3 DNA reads TGTGCCAGCAGTTTTAACAGTAATAACTATGGCTACACCTTC.

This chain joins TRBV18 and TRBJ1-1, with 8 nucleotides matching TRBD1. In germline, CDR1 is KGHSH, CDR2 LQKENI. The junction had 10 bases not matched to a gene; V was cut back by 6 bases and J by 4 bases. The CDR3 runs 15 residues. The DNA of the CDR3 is TGTGCCAGCTCGACCGTGACAGGGGTGGGCACTGAAGCTTTCTTT. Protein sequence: CASSTVTGVGTEAFF.

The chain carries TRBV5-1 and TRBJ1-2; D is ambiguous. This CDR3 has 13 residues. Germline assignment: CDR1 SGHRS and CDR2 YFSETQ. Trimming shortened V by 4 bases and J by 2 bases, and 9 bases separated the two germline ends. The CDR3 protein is CASSPTENYGYTF. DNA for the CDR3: TGCGCCAGCAGCCCAACTGAAAACTATGGCTACACCTTC.

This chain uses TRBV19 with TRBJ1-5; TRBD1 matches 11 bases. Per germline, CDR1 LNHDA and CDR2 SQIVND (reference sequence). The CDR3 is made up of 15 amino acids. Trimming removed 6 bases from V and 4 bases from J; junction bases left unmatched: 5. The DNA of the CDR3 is TGTGCCAGTAGAGAGGACAGGGGGCCTAATCAGCCCCAGCATTTT. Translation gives CASREDRGPNQPQHF.

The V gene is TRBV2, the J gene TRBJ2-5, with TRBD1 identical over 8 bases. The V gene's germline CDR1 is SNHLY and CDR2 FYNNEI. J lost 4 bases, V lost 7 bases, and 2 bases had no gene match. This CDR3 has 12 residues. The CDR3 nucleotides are TGTGCCAGCACTGGGACAGGAGAGACCCAGTACTTC. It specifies CASTGTGETQYF.

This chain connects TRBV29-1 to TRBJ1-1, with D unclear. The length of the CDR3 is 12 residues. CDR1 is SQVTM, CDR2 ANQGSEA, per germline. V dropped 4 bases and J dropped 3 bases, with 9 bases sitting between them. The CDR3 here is CSVVLGDTEAFF. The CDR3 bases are TGCAGCGTTGTGTTGGGCGACACTGAAGCTTTCTTT.

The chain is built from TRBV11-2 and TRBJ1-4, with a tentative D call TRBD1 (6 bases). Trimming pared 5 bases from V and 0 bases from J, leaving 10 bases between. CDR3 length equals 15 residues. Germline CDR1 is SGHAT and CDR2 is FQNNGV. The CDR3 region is CASSPRQATNEKLFF. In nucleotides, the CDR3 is TGTGCCAGCAGCCCCCGACAGGCAACTAATGAAAAACTGTTTTTT.

The CDR3 is CASSGGARAGLGPQHF. DNA of the CDR3: TGTGCCAGTAGTGGAGGGGCCAGGGCGGGCCTGGGGCCCCAGCATTTT. The chain carries TRBV19 and TRBJ1-5, with a possible D match to TRBD1 (5 bases). The CDR3 loop spans 16 amino acids. Germline CDR1 reads LNHDA; CDR2 reads SQIVND (reference sequence). Trimming pared 5 bases from V and 9 bases from J, leaving 23 bases between.

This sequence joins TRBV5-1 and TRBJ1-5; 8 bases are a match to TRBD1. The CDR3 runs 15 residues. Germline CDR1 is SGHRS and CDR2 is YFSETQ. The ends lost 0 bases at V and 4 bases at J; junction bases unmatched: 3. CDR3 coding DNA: TGCGCCAGCAGCTTGGTGACAGGGGAAAATCAGCCCCAGCATTTT. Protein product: CASSLVTGENQPQHF. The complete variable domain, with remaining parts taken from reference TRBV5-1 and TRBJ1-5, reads KAGVTQTPRYLIKTRGQQVTLSCSPISGHRSVSWYQQTPGQGLQFLFEYFSETQRNKGNFPGRFSGRQFSNSRSEMNVSTLELGDSALYLCASSLVTGENQPQHFGDGTRLSIL.

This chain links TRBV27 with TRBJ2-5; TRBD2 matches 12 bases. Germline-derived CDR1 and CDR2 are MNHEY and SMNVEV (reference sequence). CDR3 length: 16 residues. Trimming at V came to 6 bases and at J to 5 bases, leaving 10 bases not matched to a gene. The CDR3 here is CASSLILAGGVETQYF. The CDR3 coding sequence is TGTGCCAGCAGCCTAATACTAGCGGGAGGCGTGGAGACCCAGTACTTC.

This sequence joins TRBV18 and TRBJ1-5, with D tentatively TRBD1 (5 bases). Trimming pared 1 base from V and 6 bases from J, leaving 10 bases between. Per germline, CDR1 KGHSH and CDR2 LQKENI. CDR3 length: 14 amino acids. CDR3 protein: CASSPRPGGQPQHF. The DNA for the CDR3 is TGTGCCAGCTCACCACGCCCCGGGGGTCAGCCCCAGCATTTT.